One sample yielded the 11 T cell receptor beta chains listed below, sequenced in a study of T-cell memory formation after mild COVID-19. TCRdb processed the 5' RACE reads anew with MiXCR; each CDR3 protein has one entry. The sample records roughly 200,000 distinct CDR3 sequences, about 17% being singletons. Sequencing was done on a sample of PBMCs or a T cell subset sorted from them (not recorded which). Receptors originate from an adult woman who had mild COVID-19 (a few samples of this study predate the infection). Cell type and time point are not known.

This chain uses TRBV14 with TRBJ1-1, with a weak D call TRBD1 (5 bases). CDR1 and CDR2 from the germline V gene are SGHDN and FVKESK. The ends were cut back, 4 bases at V and 0 bases at J, with 12 bases in the middle. The CDR3 is made up of 15 amino acids. CDR3: CASSPGGELNTEAFF. CDR3 coding DNA: TGTGCCAGCAGCCCTGGGGGGGAGCTGAACACTGAAGCTTTCTTT.

The V and J genes are TRBV6-5 and TRBJ1-2, with D possibly TRBD1 on 5 matching bases. V was pared by 0 bases and J by 1 base, with 12 bases between. CDR1 MNHEY and CDR2 SVGAGI come from the germline V gene. This CDR3 is built from 16 residues. The CDR3 loop is CASSYSLRQYNYGYTF. As DNA, the CDR3 is TGTGCCAGCAGTTACTCTCTCCGACAGTATAACTATGGCTACACCTTC.

This chain connects TRBV7-9 to TRBJ2-5, with 7 bases aligning to TRBD1. The CDR3 runs 15 residues. After removal of 5 bases from V and 5 bases from J, the junction contained 11 bases not matched to a gene. The germline V gene encodes CDR1 SEHNR and CDR2 FQNEAQ (reference sequence). The DNA for the CDR3 is TGTGCCAGCAGCCCGAAGGGGGCGCAGAGGGAGACCCAGTACTTC. The encoded protein is CASSPKGAQRETQYF.

This clonotype has just a few counts. The rearrangement links TRBV29-1 to TRBJ2-5; TRBD2 matches at 8 bases. V lost 4 bases to trimming and J lost 1 base; unmatched junction nucleotides: 2. Per the germline V gene, CDR1 is SQVTM and CDR2 is ANQGSEA. The CDR3 is made up of 13 amino acids. The CDR3 DNA sequence: TGCAGCGTTGGCGGGGGGCCCCAAGAGACCCAGTACTTC. Protein product: CSVGGGPQETQYF.

This clonotype was seen a few times. The rearrangement joins TRBV5-1 to TRBJ1-5; the match to TRBD1 covers 7 bases. The CDR3 runs 16 residues. J was trimmed by 7 bases and V by 0 bases; bases with no gene match: 10. The germline CDR1 and CDR2 sequences are SGHRS and YFSETQ. The CDR3 loop reads CASSLEPGGSIQPQHF. In DNA form, the CDR3 reads TGCGCCAGCAGCTTGGAGCCAGGGGGGAGTATACAGCCCCAGCATTTT. Full variable domain (outside the CDR3, taken from reference TRBV5-1 and TRBJ1-5): KAGVTQTPRYLIKTRGQQVTLSCSPISGHRSVSWYQQTPGQGLQFLFEYFSETQRNKGNFPGRFSGRQFSNSRSEMNVSTLELGDSALYLCASSLEPGGSIQPQHFGDGTRLSIL.

The J gene is TRBJ2-5, the V gene TRBV24-1; possible D gene TRBD2, 6 bases. Germline V CDR1 and CDR2: KGHDR, SFDVKD. Trimming removed 9 bases at V and 6 bases at J, with 19 bases between. The CDR3 spans 14 residues. The DNA for the CDR3 is TGTGCCACCCAAAGCGGTGGCGGGACGAAGACCCAGTACTTC. Residues: CATQSGGGTKTQYF.

This chain links TRBV29-1 with TRBJ1-1; TRBD1 matches at 7 bases. The ends lost 5 bases at V and 8 bases at J; junction bases unmatched: 5. This CDR3 spans 11 amino acids. The germline V gene has CDR1 SQVTM and CDR2 ANQGSEA. CDR3 nucleotides: TGCAGCGTTCGGACAGGCCCCGAAGCTTTCTTT. Translated, it gives CSVRTGPEAFF.

This clonotype has a handful of counts. V is TRBV6-2 or TRBV6-3 and J is TRBJ2-7, with D possibly TRBD1 on 5 matching bases. This CDR3 comprises 13 residues. Trimming cost V 1 base and J 6 bases, with 10 bases left between them. Germline-derived CDR1 and CDR2 are MNHEY and SVGEGT. CDR3 nucleotides: TGTGCCAGCAGTTACTTAACAGGTATCGAGCAGTACTTC. Protein sequence: CASSYLTGIEQYF.

This chain joins TRBV30 and TRBJ2-5; D is ambiguous. The CDR3 runs to 12 residues. Per germline, CDR1 GTSNPN and CDR2 SVGIG (reference sequence). V was clipped by 2 bases and J by 7 bases, with 11 bases between them. CDR3 sequence reads: CAWSLHRGTQYF. CDR3 nucleotides: TGTGCCTGGAGTCTCCATCGTGGGACCCAGTACTTC. The variable domain in full, completed from reference TRBV30 and TRBJ2-5, reads SQTIHQWPATLVQPVGSPLSLECTVEGTSNPNLYWYRQAAGRGLQLLFYSVGIGQISSEVPQNLSASRPQDRQFILSSKKLLLSDSGFYLCAWSLHRGTQYFGPGTRLLVL.

Ten or more counts support this clonotype. This chain joins TRBV7-3 and TRBJ2-3; TRBD2 aligns across 7 bases. Trimming took 1 base from V and 5 from J; bases not matched to a gene: 9. The CDR3 has 16 amino acids. The germline gives CDR1 SGHTA, CDR2 FQGTGA. CDR3 amino acids: CASSLSGGFGGDTQYF. The CDR3 DNA reads TGTGCCAGCAGCTTAAGCGGGGGATTCGGGGGAGATACGCAGTATTTT.

This rearrangement joins TRBV4-2 to TRBJ2-5; D might be TRBD1 (6 bases). The CDR3 sequence is 15 residues long. Deletions cut 0 bases from V and 5 bases from J, with 13 bases between. CDR1 and CDR2 (germline): LGHNA, YNFKEQ. CDR3 protein: CASSQETGQRETQYF. CDR3 nucleotides: TGTGCCAGCAGCCAAGAGACAGGACAACGGGAGACCCAGTACTTC.